This T cell receptor (beta chain) appears in the sequencing data of a study of vaccination and CD4 T cells after COVID-19. The treatment: roughly ten-day PBMC culture with coronavirus spike peptide pools or control peptides (ViraFEST assay). Once peptide pools had expanded antigen-specific T cells, ViraFEST sequenced TCRs. In regard to this clonotype: Its target is not known.

The ends lost 0 bases at V and 0 bases at J; junction bases unmatched: 2. This CDR3 contains 16 residues. Germline CDR1 is SGHTA and CDR2 is FQGNSA. At the Johns Hopkins FTIC core, DNA taken from cultured CD4+ T cells was sequenced by way of the Oncomine TCR Beta short-read assay. CD4+ T cells were cultured, and genomic DNA was extracted from them. Each CDR3 protein is one row after TCRdb ran MiXCR on the PCR reads. The sample lists about 10,000 distinct CDR3 sequences, roughly half occurring once. General study findings and limits: The authors studied relatively few convalescent patients and analyzed no early post-infection timepoints. Median reactive clonotypes, those recognizing SARS-CoV-2, rose from 21 to 38, not significantly.

This chain links TRBV7-2 with TRBJ1-3; 7 positions agree with TRBD1. The source is a human donor who had recovered from COVID-19. The sequenced material came from CD4+ T cells from blood, cultured in vitro. The CDR3 nucleotides are TGTGCCAGCAGCTTAGCCGGGACAGCCTCTGGAAACACCATATATTTT. Translation: CASSLAGTASGNTIYF.